The source of this T cell receptor (beta chain) is a study of CD8+ T cells in alopecia areata (dated by TCRdb to 2016 to 2019). A note on the overall study: The treated patients took part in an open-label pilot trial in which moderate-to-severe alopecia areata was treated with oral tofacitinib at 5 to 10 mg twice daily. Tofacitinib was given for 6 to 18 months, followed by 6 months of follow-up off drug to assess delayed response and recurrence. The study used high-throughput TCRbeta sequencing to examine T cell clonal expansion in alopecia areata, in both the C3H/HeJ mouse model and human patients. Amplification of TCRbeta CDR3 regions was done by immunoSEQ multiplex PCR using 35 Vbeta forward primers and 13 Jbeta reverse primers. Scalp clonality was compared across normal scalp (n=4), patchy alopecia areata scalp (n=8), and alopecia totalis/universalis scalp (n=8). RNA was obtained with the PAXgene miRNA kit for fixed scalp, the miRNeasy kit for PBMCs, and the RNeasy kit for mouse skin. For the treated patients, the SALT score, which quantifies what percentage of scalp surface area is affected, served as the measure of disease severity. Scalp tissue and sorted CD4+ and CD8+ peripheral blood T cells from patchy and totalis/universalis alopecia areata patients and from healthy controls were covered by human TCRbeta sequencing. Biopsies were taken from tofacitinib-treated patients at baseline and again at 4 and 24 weeks into treatment, and several of those patients also had a later scalp biopsy. The research as a whole found: TCR sequences shared between patients were less clear than in mice, possibly partly because of HLA diversity in the patient population. Scalp clonality and the number of expanded CD8+ clones among the top 100 scalp clones were significantly decreased by tofacitinib. Compared with normal scalp, lesional scalp had higher clonality and more expanded CD8+ clones, particularly in alopecia totalis/universalis, a pattern that suggests antigenic drive. Unlike mouse skin, which is dominated by gammadelta T cells, normal human skin has resident alphabeta T cells that are also sequenced, and this complicates analysis of the scalp TCR repertoire. Many expanded lesional clones were found to persist in scalp and blood during tofacitinib treatment, and relapse after treatment cessation may be partly explained by this persistence. The treated cohort was small, with a single nonresponder, so links between baseline CD8+ expansion and response need larger studies.

The time point label corresponds to: about 4 weeks on oral tofacitinib. The sample's treatment or condition label, decoded: oral pan-JAK inhibitor, 5-10 mg twice daily. From alopecia areata patients, peripheral blood was collected along with lesional scalp punch biopsies. PBMCs were isolated by density centrifugation and stained for CD3, CD4 and CD8, after which CD4+ and CD8+ T cells were sorted on a FACSAria. CDR1 PRHDT and CDR2 FYEKMQ are derived from the germline V gene (reference sequence). V loses 5 bases at its end and J loses 1 base; junction bases beyond the gene matches: 4. The CDR3 holds 15 amino acids from the cysteine to the phenylalanine. Here the CDR3 DNA is all that survives: 45 bases in frame from base 1. As to this clone: Its antigen is still unknown. Base qualities are not provided; no much larger clone lies one nucleotide away.

Libraries were constructed by the immunoSEQ multiplex PCR assay. RNA was extracted from all samples and reverse transcribed into cDNA, which served as template for TCR sequencing. SuperScript III was used for first-strand cDNA synthesis, primed with a 2:1 mix of oligo-dT and random hexamers. A synthetic immune receptor repertoire was used to assess amplification bias, and residual bias was removed computationally. The paper's processing steps were these. Raw reads were preprocessed for error removal, and CDR3 was defined according to IMGT conventions as running from the conserved cysteine to phenylalanine. Clonality was computed as 1 minus the Shannon entropy, with the entropy normalized by log2 of the number of productive unique TCRs. Whether scalp clones were CD4 or CD8 was inferred by matching scalp TCRbeta sequences against CD4 and CD8 repertoires sorted from blood. TCRdb obtained this table from immuneACCESS and retained in-frame rearrangements with V and J assigned. These tables miss some clones; where compared with another copy, unresolved V genes account for less than half of the shortfall, and the remainder is unexplained. Clone size and V and J calls were adopted from that table, with D and trimming inferred from the DNA. The sample contains some 99,000 clones, approximately 66% of them found a single time. Around 16% of the sample comes from the top ten.

The receptor's source is a human donor with alopecia areata. The sample in question was CD8+ T cells sorted from blood, obtained at week 4, from a patient treated with tofacitinib. The sequence links TRBV13 to TRBJ2-2; 7 bases in the middle match TRBD2. The CDR3 protein is CASSLLAGNTGELFF. The DNA reads as follows: TGTGCCAGCAGCCTATTAGCGGGGAACACCGGGGAGCTGTTTTTT.